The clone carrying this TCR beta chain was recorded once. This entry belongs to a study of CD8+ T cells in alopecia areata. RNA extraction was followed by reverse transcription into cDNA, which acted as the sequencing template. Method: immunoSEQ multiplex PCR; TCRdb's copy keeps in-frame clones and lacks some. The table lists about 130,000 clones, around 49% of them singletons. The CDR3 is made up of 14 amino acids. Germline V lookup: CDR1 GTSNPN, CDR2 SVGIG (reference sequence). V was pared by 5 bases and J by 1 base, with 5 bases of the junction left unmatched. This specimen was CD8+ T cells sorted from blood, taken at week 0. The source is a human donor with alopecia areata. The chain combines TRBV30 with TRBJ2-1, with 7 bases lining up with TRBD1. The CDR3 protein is CAWARDRSYNEQFF. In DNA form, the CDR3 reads TGTGCCTGGGCTCGGGACAGATCCTACAATGAGCAGTTCTTC. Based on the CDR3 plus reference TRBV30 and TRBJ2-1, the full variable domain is SQTIHQWPATLVQPVGSPLSLECTVEGTSNPNLYWYRQAAGRGLQLLFYSVGIGQISSEVPQNLSASRPQDRQFILSSKKLLLSDSGFYLCAWARDRSYNEQFFGPGTRLTVL.